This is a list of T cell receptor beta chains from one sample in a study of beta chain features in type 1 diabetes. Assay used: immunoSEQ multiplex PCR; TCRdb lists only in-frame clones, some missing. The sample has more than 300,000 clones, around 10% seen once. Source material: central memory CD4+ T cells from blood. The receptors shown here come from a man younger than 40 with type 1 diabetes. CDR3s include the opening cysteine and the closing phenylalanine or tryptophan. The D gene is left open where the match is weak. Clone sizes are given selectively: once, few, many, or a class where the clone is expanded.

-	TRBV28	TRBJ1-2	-	CASSSTGDGYTF	TGTGCCAGCAGTTCGACAGGAGATGGCTACACCTTC
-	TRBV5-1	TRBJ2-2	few	CASSLGQLTGELFF	TGCGCCAGCAGCTTGGGACAGCTCACCGGGGAGCTGTTTTTT
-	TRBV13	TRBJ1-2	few	CASSIGSAYGYTF	TGTGCCAGCAGTATCGGTAGCGCCTATGGCTACACCTTC
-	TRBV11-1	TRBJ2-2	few	CASSLRENTGELFF	TGTGCCAGCAGCTTACGGGAGAACACCGGGGAGCTGTTTTTT
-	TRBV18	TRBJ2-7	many	CASSQMLGELYEQYF	TGTGCCAGCTCCCAAATGTTGGGGGAACTCTACGAGCAGTACTTC
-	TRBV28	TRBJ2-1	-	CATQIDNEQFF	TGTGCCACCCAAATAGACAATGAGCAGTTCTTC
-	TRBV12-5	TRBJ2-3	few	CASGPLWGITTDTQYF	TGTGCTAGTGGTCCCTTATGGGGGATAACCACAGATACGCAGTATTTT
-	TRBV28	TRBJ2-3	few	CASSAGHLSTDTQYF	TGTGCCAGCAGTGCGGGACACCTTAGCACAGATACGCAGTATTTT
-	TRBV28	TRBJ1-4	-	CASSRRDSLFF	TGTGCCAGCAGTCGCCGGGACTCTCTGTTTTTT
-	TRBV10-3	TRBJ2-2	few	CASRNRDAGELFF	TGTGCCAGCAGAAACAGGGACGCCGGGGAGCTGTTTTTT
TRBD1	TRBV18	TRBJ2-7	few	CASSPSRGSNEQYF	TGTGCCAGCTCACCCTCCAGGGGGTCCAACGAGCAGTACTTC
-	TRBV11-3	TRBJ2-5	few	CASSTPNAGTQYF	TGTGCCAGCAGCACACCCAACGCCGGGACCCAGTACTTC
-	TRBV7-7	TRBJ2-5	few	CASSPLMGQETQYF	TGTGCCAGCAGCCCATTGATGGGCCAAGAGACCCAGTACTTC
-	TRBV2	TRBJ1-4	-	CASSAQQMVNEKLFF	TGTGCCAGCAGCGCACAACAGATGGTCAATGAAAAACTGTTTTTT
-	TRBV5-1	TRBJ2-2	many	CASSPNIGTGELFF	TGCGCCAGCAGCCCCAACATCGGCACCGGGGAGCTGTTTTTT
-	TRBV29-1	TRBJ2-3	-	CSAQGGDTQYF	TGCAGCGCCCAGGGTGGGGATACGCAGTATTTT
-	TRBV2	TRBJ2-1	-	CASPASSYNEQFF	TGTGCCAGCCCGGCGAGCTCCTACAATGAGCAGTTCTTC
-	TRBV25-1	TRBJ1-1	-	CASSGAYGDEAFF	TGTGCCAGCAGTGGGGCGTATGGGGATGAAGCTTTCTTT
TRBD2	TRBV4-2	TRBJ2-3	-	CASSLSGRTDTQYF	TGTGCCAGCAGCCTCAGCGGGAGGACAGATACGCAGTATTTT
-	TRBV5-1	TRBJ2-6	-	CASSLDQGTGANVLTF	TGCGCCAGCAGCTTGGACCAGGGAACTGGGGCCAACGTCCTGACTTTC
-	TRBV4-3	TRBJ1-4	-	CASSHLKVPGGEKLFF	TGCGCCAGCAGCCATCTTAAGGTCCCTGGGGGGGAAAAACTGTTTTTT
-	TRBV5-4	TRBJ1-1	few	CASGGDTEAFF	TGTGCCAGCGGTGGAGACACTGAAGCTTTCTTT
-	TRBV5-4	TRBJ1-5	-	CASSQDSNQPQHF	TGCGCCAGCAGCCAGGATAGCAATCAGCCCCAGCATTTT
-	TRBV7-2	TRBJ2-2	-	CASSLKGTATGELFF	TGTGCCAGCAGCTTAAAAGGAACAGCCACCGGGGAGCTGTTTTTT
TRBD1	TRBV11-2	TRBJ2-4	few	CASSARQGAVGKNIQYF	TGTGCCAGCAGCGCTCGACAGGGGGCGGTCGGCAAAAACATTCAGTACTTC
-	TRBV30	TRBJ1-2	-	CAWSTPGCANYGYTF	TGTGCCTGGAGTACCCCGGGGTGCGCTAACTATGGCTACACCTTC
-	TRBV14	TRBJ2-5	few	CASSLALGTRVEETQYF	TGTGCCAGCAGCTTAGCTCTAGGGACAAGGGTTGAAGAGACCCAGTACTTC
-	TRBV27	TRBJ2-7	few	CASRLLSGPYEQYF	TGTGCCAGCAGGCTCCTTAGCGGACCATACGAGCAGTACTTC
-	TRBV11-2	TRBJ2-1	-	CASSPIQGHSYNEQFF	TGTGCCAGCAGCCCCATCCAGGGGCACTCCTACAATGAGCAGTTCTTC
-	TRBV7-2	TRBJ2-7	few	CASSFISGAYEQYF	TGTGCCAGCAGCTTCATTAGCGGAGCCTACGAGCAGTACTTC
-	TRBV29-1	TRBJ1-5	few	CSVTLSGARNQPQHF	TGCAGCGTTACCCTCTCCGGGGCTCGGAATCAGCCCCAGCATTTT
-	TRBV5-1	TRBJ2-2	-	CASSLAGRDTGELFF	TGCGCCAGCAGCTTGGCAGGGAGAGACACCGGGGAGCTGTTTTTT
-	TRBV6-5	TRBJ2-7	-	CASVPTGSYEQYF	TGTGCCAGCGTTCCCACAGGCTCCTACGAGCAGTACTTC
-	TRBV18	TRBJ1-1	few	CASSFGTDQGAFF	TGTGCCAGCTCGTTTGGGACGGATCAGGGAGCTTTCTTT
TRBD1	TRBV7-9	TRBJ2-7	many	CASSSTGTAIYEQYF	TGTGCCAGCAGCTCCACCGGGACAGCGATCTACGAGCAGTACTTC